The 22 T cell receptor beta chains presented below share a single source sample, sequenced in a study of shared clonotypes between healthy human individuals. Profiled with immunoSEQ multiplex PCR; TCRdb holds only in-frame clones, not every one. The data show more than 550,000 clones, about 90% seen once. The sequencing input was memory CD8+ T cells from PBMCs. Subset reported: CD45RO+ cells pooled with CCR7-negative TemRA cells. The receptors stem from a man aged 18 to 35 in good health. Some clones in this sample may be carry-over from other donors' samples.

The gene calls are TRBV7-9 and TRBJ1-1; 7 nucleotides match TRBD1. There are 14 residues in the CDR3. Germline assignment: CDR1 SEHNR and CDR2 FQNEAQ (reference sequence). V gave up 1 base and J gave up 1 base; unmatched junction bases: 0. In DNA form, the CDR3 reads TGTGCCAGCAGCTTAGACAGGGGGAACACTGAAGCTTTCTTT. Translated: CASSLDRGNTEAFF.

This chain uses TRBV10-2 with TRBJ1-2; unclear D gene. Germline V lookup: CDR1 WSHSY, CDR2 SAAADI. Trimming shortened V by 6 bases and J by 5 bases, and 4 bases separated the two germline ends. The CDR3 loop spans 10 amino acids. CDR3 sequence: CASRDYGYTF. CDR3 bases: TGCGCCAGCAGAGATTATGGCTACACCTTC.

CDR3 nucleotide sequence: TGTGCCAGCAGCCAGGAACAGGGGGGGAGCACTGAAGCTTTCTTT. Translation: CASSQEQGGSTEAFF. The chain uses TRBV4-2 and TRBJ1-1, with 8 nucleotides matching TRBD1. This CDR3 contains 15 residues. Germline CDR1 is LGHNA and CDR2 is YNFKEQ. V trimming: 3 bases; J trimming: 4 bases; junction bases outside the gene matches: 7.

This clone was observed a single time. The chain is built from TRBV7-9 and TRBJ1-2; 11 positions agree with TRBD1. CDR3 length: 15 amino acids. The germline CDR1 and CDR2 sequences are SEHNR and FQNEAQ (reference sequence). J lost 6 bases, V lost 4 bases, and 7 bases had no gene match. CDR3 sequence (DNA): TGTGCCAGCAGCTCCCCGGACAGGGGGCTGGATGGCTACACCTTC. Its protein product is CASSSPDRGLDGYTF.

The V and J genes are TRBV7-9 and TRBJ2-7; D ambiguous. Trimming left V 8 bases short and J 3 bases short, with 20 bases between. CDR3 size: 15 residues. Germline V gives CDR1 SEHNR, CDR2 FQNEAQ (reference sequence). The CDR3 here is CASDRIPFVNYEQYF. CDR3 coding DNA: TGTGCCAGCGACCGTATCCCGTTTGTGAACTACGAGCAGTACTTC.

The CDR3 region is CASSFLRTKAYSADNEQFF. The CDR3 DNA reads TGCGCCAGCAGCTTTTTAAGGACAAAGGCTTACAGTGCGGACAATGAGCAGTTCTTC. J is TRBJ2-1 and V is TRBV5-1; perhaps TRBD1 as D (5 bases). V lost 2 bases and J lost 5, with 26 bases in between. The germline CDR1 and CDR2 sequences are SGHRS and YFSETQ. The CDR3 runs 19 residues.

The chain is built from TRBV27 and TRBJ2-7; 7 nucleotides line up with TRBD1. CDR3 size: 14 residues. V was pared by 5 bases and J by 3 bases, with 7 bases of the junction left unmatched. Germline loops: CDR1 MNHEY, CDR2 SMNVEV (reference sequence). CDR3 DNA sequence: TGTGCCAGCAGTATGACAGGGAACGGCTACGAGCAGTACTTC. Translated: CASSMTGNGYEQYF.

The sample holds a few counts of this clone. This chain links TRBV9 with TRBJ2-1; possibly TRBD1 for D (5 bases). V lost 2 bases to trimming and J lost 2 bases, with 11 bases between them. Looked up from germline, CDR1 is SGDLS and CDR2 is YYNGEE. The CDR3 is 15 amino acids. This CDR3 is CASSVRESPYNEQFF. CDR3 DNA sequence: TGTGCCAGCAGCGTCAGGGAATCCCCCTACAATGAGCAGTTCTTC.

The rearrangement uses TRBV7-9 and TRBJ2-7; D gene unclear. CDR1 is SEHNR and CDR2 is FQNEAQ in the germline V gene (reference sequence). The CDR3 extends over 15 amino acids. Between the trimmed V and J ends, which lost 5 bases and 3 bases, there was a span of 17 bases. The CDR3 loop is CASSHPGAGIYEQYF. The DNA of the CDR3 is TGTGCCAGCAGCCACCCCGGTGCCGGAATCTACGAGCAGTACTTC.

V is TRBV19 and J is TRBJ1-5; unclear D gene. In germline, CDR1 is LNHDA, CDR2 SQIVND (reference sequence). CDR3 length: 16 amino acids. V lost 3 bases, J lost 0 bases, and 12 bases lay in between. The DNA of the CDR3 is TGTGCCAGTAGTATTTCGTCAGAAGATAGCAATCAGCCCCAGCATTTT. Translated: CASSISSEDSNQPQHF.

The CDR3 DNA follows: TGTGCCAGCTCACCAAGGACAGGTGGCACAGATACGCAGTATTTT. It translates to CASSPRTGGTDTQYF. This sequence joins TRBV18 and TRBJ2-3, with 7 bases fitting TRBD1. CDR3 length: 15 residues. The V segment lost 2 bases and the J segment 1 base; nucleotides outside the gene matches: 3. The germline V gene encodes CDR1 KGHSH and CDR2 LQKENI.

The chain joins TRBV9 to TRBJ2-1; the D is unclear. Germline V gene lookup returns CDR1 SGDLS and CDR2 YYNGEE. With 3 bases removed from V and 0 bases from J, the gap between germline ends came to 13 bases. The CDR3 sequence is 16 residues long. The CDR3 is CASSGGRLSSYNEQFF. The CDR3 DNA sequence: TGTGCCAGCAGCGGTGGACGCCTGAGCTCCTACAATGAGCAGTTCTTC. Based on the CDR3 plus reference TRBV9 and TRBJ2-1, the full variable domain is DSGVTQTPKHLITATGQRVTLRCSPRSGDLSVYWYQQSLDQGLQFLIQYYNGEERAKGNILERFSAQQFPDLHSELNLSSLELGDSALYFCASSGGRLSSYNEQFFGPGTRLTVL.

This clone was found a few times. The rearrangement uses TRBV6-5 and TRBJ2-3, with 9 positions matching TRBD1. Losses at the gene ends were 6 bases for V and 5 bases for J; bases not matched to a gene: 6. The CDR3 extends over 14 amino acids. Per germline, CDR1 MNHEY and CDR2 SVGAGI. The CDR3 here is CASRRDRAGDTQYF. CDR3 nucleotide sequence: TGTGCCAGCAGGCGGGACAGGGCGGGAGATACGCAGTATTTT.

The genes are TRBV11-2 and TRBJ2-2; TRBD2 agrees at 10 bases. V lost 1 base and J lost 5; bases outside the gene matches: 4. This CDR3 is 16 amino acids long. CDR1 is SGHAT and CDR2 is FQNNGV in the germline V gene. CDR3 nucleotides: TGTGCCAGCAGCTTAGGGTGGACTAGCGGTACCGGGGAGCTGTTTTTT. This translates into CASSLGWTSGTGELFF.

V is TRBV27 and J is TRBJ2-7; the D gene is possibly TRBD1 (6 bases). V was pared by 0 bases and J by 0 bases, with 12 bases between. The CDR3 consists of 16 residues. Germline V gene lookup returns CDR1 MNHEY and CDR2 SMNVEV (reference sequence). CDR3 DNA: TGTGCCAGCAGTTTATCGGGGGCGCTCAGCTCCTACGAGCAGTACTTC. It is translated as CASSLSGALSSYEQYF.

The chain employs TRBV19 and TRBJ2-7, with 8 bases lining up with TRBD2. This CDR3 contains 15 residues. Germline V CDR1 and CDR2: LNHDA, SQIVND (reference sequence). V shed 3 bases and J 0 bases; nucleotides not matched to a gene: 4. CDR3 DNA sequence: TGTGCCAGTAGTATGGGCGGGAGGCCCTCCTACGAGCAGTACTTC. This sequence encodes CASSMGGRPSYEQYF.

J is TRBJ2-7 and V is TRBV5-1; D may be TRBD1 (6 bases). The V end lost 0 bases, the J end lost 3 bases, and 22 bases lay between the germline ends. This CDR3 is built from 18 residues. CDR1 is SGHRS, CDR2 YFSETQ, per germline. This CDR3 reads CASSLDLLLRTDLYEQYF. The CDR3 DNA is TGCGCCAGCAGCTTGGACCTCCTATTAAGGACAGACCTCTACGAGCAGTACTTC.

Only one count was recorded for this clone. The chain joins TRBV9 to TRBJ2-1; TRBD2 is a possible D gene (5 bases). V lost 2 bases and J 7 bases, leaving 10 bases between the germline ends. Germline-derived CDR1 and CDR2 are SGDLS and YYNGEE. The CDR3 is 13 residues long. As DNA, the CDR3 is TGTGCCAGCAGCGTCCGACCGGGGAATGAGCAGTTCTTC. This gives the protein CASSVRPGNEQFF. The full variable domain, in which reference TRBV9 and TRBJ2-1 provide the parts outside the CDR3, is DSGVTQTPKHLITATGQRVTLRCSPRSGDLSVYWYQQSLDQGLQFLIQYYNGEERAKGNILERFSAQQFPDLHSELNLSSLELGDSALYFCASSVRPGNEQFFGPGTRLTVL.

CDR3 amino acids: CASSPWGQNTEAFF. The CDR3 DNA follows: TGTGCCAGCAGTCCGTGGGGACAGAACACTGAAGCTTTCTTT. This chain links TRBV28 with TRBJ1-1; D is perhaps TRBD1 (6 bases). Between the trimmed V and J ends, which lost 5 bases and 1 base, there was a span of 11 bases. Germline CDR1 is MDHEN and CDR2 is SYDVKM. The CDR3 has 14 amino acids.

This sequence joins TRBV11-2 and TRBJ2-1; maybe TRBD2 (5 bases). Trimming left V 5 bases short and J 3 bases short, with 23 bases between. The V gene's germline CDR1 is SGHAT and CDR2 FQNNGV. This CDR3 is 18 amino acids long. The CDR3 sequence is CASSPSAAGARYYNEQFF. In DNA, the CDR3 is TGTGCCAGCAGCCCTTCAGCGGCGGGCGCAAGATACTACAATGAGCAGTTCTTC.

This sequence joins TRBV7-3 and TRBJ2-1; weak D call: TRBD1 (6 bases). V was cut by 2 bases and J by 4 bases, with 12 bases left in between. The CDR3 is 15 amino acids. CDR1 is SGHTA and CDR2 is FQGTGA in the germline V gene. CDR3 residues: CASSLYGTTYNEQFF. The DNA for the CDR3 is TGTGCCAGCAGCTTATATGGGACAACATACAATGAGCAGTTCTTC. The variable domain in full, completed from reference TRBV7-3 and TRBJ2-1, reads GAGVSQTPSNKVTEKGKYVELRCDPISGHTALYWYRQSLGQGPEFLIYFQGTGAADDSGLPNDRFFAVRPEGSVSTLKIQRTERGDSAVYLCASSLYGTTYNEQFFGPGTRLTVL.

The CDR3 spells CASSFRWGYTEAFF. Written as DNA, the CDR3 is TGTGCCAGCAGTTTTCGATGGGGATACACTGAAGCTTTCTTT. The V call is TRBV28, the J call TRBJ1-1, with D hard to call. V shed 3 bases and J shed 3 bases, with 11 bases lying between them. Germline CDR1 reads MDHEN; CDR2 reads SYDVKM. This CDR3 comprises 14 residues.